These 3 T cell receptor beta chains were sequenced from one sample in a study of T cells in Graves' hyperthyroidism and ophthalmopathy. The investigators amplified TCR beta CDR3 regions from RNA transcripts. The HTBI primer set was used in a first-round RT-PCR of the TCR CDR3. TCRdb reprocessed the multiplex PCR reads with MiXCR, giving one entry per CDR3 protein. The profile covers more than 50,000 distinct CDR3 sequences, with approximately 53% appearing a single time and 3% to 4% taken by the ten largest. Sequencing was performed on blood. These receptors originate from a woman aged 55 to 70 with Graves' ophthalmopathy.

This chain joins TRBV5-1 and TRBJ2-5; 13 bases agree with TRBD2. With 2 bases clipped from V and 5 bases from J, the junction kept 3 bases outside the gene matches. The CDR3 runs to 15 residues. CDR1 is SGHRS and CDR2 is YFSETQ in the germline V gene. In DNA, the CDR3 is TGCGCCAGCAGCTTAGGGACTAGCGGGAAGGAGACCCAGTACTTC. As protein: CASSLGTSGKETQYF. The whole variable domain, filled in from reference TRBV5-1 and TRBJ2-5, reads KAGVTQTPRYLIKTRGQQVTLSCSPISGHRSVSWYQQTPGQGLQFLFEYFSETQRNKGNFPGRFSGRQFSNSRSEMNVSTLELGDSALYLCASSLGTSGKETQYFGPGTRLLVL.

This clonotype was counted at least ten times. The chain recombines TRBV5-5 with TRBJ2-1; D ambiguous. Germline V gene sequence: CDR1 SGHKS, CDR2 YYEKEE (reference sequence). Between the trimmed V and J ends, which lost 5 bases and 7 bases, there was a span of 10 bases. This CDR3 is 12 amino acids long. In DNA, the CDR3 is TGTGCCAGCAGTCGGACGGGTAATGAGCAGTTCTTC. It translates to CASSRTGNEQFF.

This clonotype is classed as medium-sized (0.01 to 0.1%). V is TRBV29-1 and J is TRBJ2-1; 10 bases line up with TRBD1. CDR3 size: 15 residues. Per the germline V gene, CDR1 is SQVTM and CDR2 is ANQGSEA. Unmatched junction bases numbered 12, after V lost 8 bases and J lost 5 bases. CDR3 loop: CSLAGSGQGNNEQFF. Written as DNA, the CDR3 is TGCAGCCTAGCTGGTTCGGGACAGGGGAACAATGAGCAGTTCTTC.